This T cell receptor (beta chain) was recovered during a study of blood T cell repertoires in COVID-19. Study-level information: The United States, Italy and Spain provided the acute and convalescent COVID-19 samples. T cells, B-cell-depleted T cells, or PBMCs provided the cDNA or gDNA that served as material.

This clone was observed a handful of times. Trimming stripped 2 bases from V and 7 bases from J, with 5 bases between. This CDR3 has 11 amino acids. Assignments of participants to cohorts depended upon their own reported clinical history. Per the original methods: Estimated nucleated cell counts came from reference gene primer amplification. The assay was immunoSEQ multiplex PCR, and TCRdb's table has in-frame clones only and misses some. V, J and clone size derive from that table, while D and trimming were established from the DNA sequence. The table shows 150,000 or so clones, with 87% occurring only once.

The sequence was collected from a woman aged 40 to 55 who had been exposed to COVID-19. The chain combines TRBV12-3 or TRBV12-4 with TRBJ1-1; D is uncertain. The sequenced sample was PBMCs or T cells enriched from blood (not recorded which). The CDR3 DNA is TGTGCCAGCAGTTTATCTGTTGAAGCTTTCTTT. Residues: CASSLSVEAFF.